The 25 T cell receptor beta chains below come from one sample, sequenced in a study of cytomegalovirus exposure and HLA in healthy donors. The PCR contained 60 Vbeta and 13 Jbeta primers. Sequencing was performed with immunoSEQ multiplex PCR; in TCRdb, only in-frame clones are kept and a portion is missing. The sample shows roughly 160,000 clones, roughly 81% of them seen only once. The specimen sequenced was PBMCs. These receptors all stem from a man aged 30 to 39 in good health and CMV-seropositive.

Remarks on this clone: A junction boundary mismatches the germline segment, possibly from a read error. V and J are TRBV7-9 and TRBJ1-2; D remains unclear. Germline V gene sequence: CDR1 SEHNR, CDR2 FQNEAQ (reference sequence). This CDR3 contains 15 residues. The CDR3 is CSSSSYPAPNYGYTF. The DNA for the CDR3 is TGTTCCAGCAGCTCCTATCCCGCCCCTAACTATGGCTACACCTTC.

V gene TRBV5-5 combines with J gene TRBJ2-2; 10 bases are a match to TRBD1. After removal of 4 bases from V and 0 bases from J, the junction contained 3 bases not matched to a gene. Germline-derived CDR1 and CDR2 are SGHKS and YYEKEE (reference sequence). The CDR3 is made up of 16 amino acids. The CDR3 region is CASSVGTGANTGELFF. CDR3 bases: TGTGCCAGCAGCGTAGGGACAGGGGCGAACACCGGGGAGCTGTTTTTT.

This clone is a singleton in its sample. The chain employs TRBV4-1 and TRBJ2-4, with 8 nucleotides matching TRBD1. This CDR3 has 17 residues. Trimming took 3 bases from V and 3 from J; bases not matched to a gene: 10. Germline CDR1 reads MGHRA; CDR2 reads YSYEKL. Here the CDR3 DNA reads TGCGCCAGCAGCCACAACAAACAGGGGGGCTACAAAAACATTCAGTACTTC. Residues: CASSHNKQGGYKNIQYF.

This sequence joins TRBV9 and TRBJ2-3, with 7 bases that match TRBD2. V was clipped by 1 base and J by 1 base; unmatched bases: 12. The CDR3 loop spans 18 amino acids. Germline V lookup: CDR1 SGDLS, CDR2 YYNGEE. The CDR3 loop reads CASSVFAGEAEGTDTQYF. The CDR3 coding sequence is TGTGCCAGCAGCGTATTTGCGGGAGAAGCCGAGGGCACAGATACGCAGTATTTT. The full variable domain, with the rest looked up from reference TRBV9 and TRBJ2-3, is DSGVTQTPKHLITATGQRVTLRCSPRSGDLSVYWYQQSLDQGLQFLIQYYNGEERAKGNILERFSAQQFPDLHSELNLSSLELGDSALYFCASSVFAGEAEGTDTQYFGPGTRLTVL.

Remarks on this clone: Its ends do not fully match the called genes, so a read error is possible. This sequence joins TRBV7-9 and TRBJ2-6; 7 bases fit TRBD2. Germline lookup yields CDR1 SEHNR and CDR2 FQNEAQ (reference sequence). This CDR3 spans 18 amino acids. The CDR3 DNA is TGTTCCAGCAGATCCCTAGCGGATAAGCCTTCTGGGGCCAACGTCCTGACTTTC. Its translation: CSSRSLADKPSGANVLTF.

The rearrangement joins TRBV14 to TRBJ1-4; 7 nucleotides agree with TRBD1. The CDR3 covers 15 residues. The germline V gene has CDR1 SGHDN and CDR2 FVKESK. Trimming at V came to 4 bases and at J to 1 base, leaving 3 bases not matched to a gene. Here the CDR3 reads CASSLNRGTNEKLFF. The CDR3 DNA reads as TGTGCCAGCAGCCTTAACAGGGGAACTAATGAAAAACTGTTTTTT.

This clone was seen a single time. The chain links TRBV19 to TRBJ1-5, with TRBD1 as a possible D gene (5 bases). Germline values: CDR1 LNHDA, CDR2 SQIVND (reference sequence). The ends were cut back, 1 base at V and 0 bases at J, with 7 bases in the middle. The CDR3 has 15 residues. This CDR3 is CASSIAGYSNQPQHF. CDR3 coding DNA: TGTGCCAGTAGTATAGCAGGGTATAGCAATCAGCCCCAGCATTTT.

Regarding this clone: Sequence at one end of the junction differs from germline and may be a read error. The chain joins TRBV7-7 to TRBJ2-1; TRBD2 matches 9 bases. The CDR3 has 16 amino acids. In germline, CDR1 is SSHAT, CDR2 FNYEAQ (reference sequence). CDR3 coding DNA: TGTGCTAGCAGCCCCCGGTTAGCGGGAGTATCCAATGAGCAGTTCTTC. It translates to CASSPRLAGVSNEQFF.

This sequence joins TRBV19 and TRBJ1-5; D is unclear. Looked up from germline, CDR1 is LNHDA and CDR2 is SQIVND (reference sequence). Trimming stripped 2 bases from V and 6 bases from J, with 8 bases between. The CDR3 covers 13 residues. The CDR3 protein is CASSIKEVQPQHF. The CDR3 region has the DNA TGTGCCAGTAGTATAAAAGAGGTTCAGCCCCAGCATTTT.

The chain combines TRBV19 with TRBJ2-4, with 16 bases fitting TRBD2. The germline V gene encodes CDR1 LNHDA and CDR2 SQIVND (reference sequence). There are 20 residues in the CDR3. Trimming at V came to 7 bases and at J to 1 base, leaving 13 bases not matched to a gene. CDR3 protein: CASKPGLAGGEMWAKNIQYF. CDR3 nucleotide sequence: TGTGCCAGTAAACCGGGACTAGCGGGAGGGGAAATGTGGGCCAAAAACATTCAGTACTTC.

The CDR3 sequence is CASSPSSGKLAGNFF. CDR3 bases: TGTGCCAGCAGCCCCTCGTCGGGTAAGCTAGCTGGCAATTTCTTC. The rearrangement uses TRBV4-2 and TRBJ2-1; maybe TRBD2 (5 bases). The V end was cut by 4 bases, the J end by 16 bases, with 26 bases between. This CDR3 comprises 15 residues. Germline V gives CDR1 LGHNA, CDR2 YNFKEQ.

Worth noting for this clone: A read error may produce the germline difference seen at one junction end. The J gene is TRBJ2-5, the V gene TRBV7-7, with TRBD2 matching 10 bases. The J call is uncertain, as TRBJ2-7 better fits the DNA end. This CDR3 has 15 residues. Germline lookup yields CDR1 SSHAT and CDR2 FNYEAQ (reference sequence). In DNA, the CDR3 is TGTGCTAGCAGCCTTTCTAGCGGGAGCTCCTACGAGCAGTACTTC. Its translation: CASSLSSGSSYEQYF.

DNA of the CDR3: TGTGCCAGCACCCTGGACAGGGGTCCTGGGGCCAACGTCCTGACTTTC. This codes for CASTLDRGPGANVLTF. The rearrangement links TRBV7-9 to TRBJ2-6; TRBD1 matches at 9 bases. Germline loops: CDR1 SEHNR, CDR2 FQNEAQ (reference sequence). CDR3 length: 16 residues. The V gene end was trimmed by 7 bases and the J gene end by 2 bases; junction bases not matched to a gene: 6.

In its sample, this clone was seen once. As the CDR3 is not closed by the conserved phenylalanine or tryptophan, this likely results from a read error. The DNA is left out, because the CDR3 cannot be placed on it with certainty; the CDR3 is given as TCRdb lists it. The rearrangement links TRBV11-2 to TRBJ2-3; the table assigns TRBD2, which was not confirmed against the DNA. CDR1 is SGHAT and CDR2 is FQNNGV in the germline V gene. The CDR3 length equals 13 residues, ends included. The CDR3 spells CASSRHGTSIPSL.

V gene TRBV15 combines with J gene TRBJ1-3; TRBD1 aligns across 7 bases. The CDR3 contains 17 residues. Germline CDR1 is LNHNV and CDR2 is YYDKDF (reference sequence). Trimming took 0 bases from V and 4 from J; bases not matched to a gene: 9. The CDR3 DNA sequence: TGTGCCACCAGCAGAGAGCTCGGACAGGTACTAGGAAACACCATATATTTT. Amino acid sequence: CATSRELGQVLGNTIYF.

The chain combines TRBV6-6 with TRBJ1-2; maybe TRBD1 (5 bases). The germline gives CDR1 MNHNY, CDR2 SVGAGI (reference sequence). This CDR3 is 16 amino acids long. V lost 5 bases to trimming and J lost 4 bases, with 20 bases between them. The CDR3 region has the DNA TGTGCCAGCAGTAACCCCTCTTGGGGCGAAAGCTATGGCTACACCTTC. It specifies CASSNPSWGESYGYTF.

The chain uses TRBV7-2 and TRBJ2-7, with D unresolved. CDR1 and CDR2 (germline): SGHTA, FQGNSA. The CDR3 consists of 14 residues. V gave up 5 bases and J gave up 2 bases, with 13 bases separating them. This CDR3 reads CASSANTVAYEQYF. CDR3 nucleotide sequence: TGTGCCAGCAGCGCTAATACAGTAGCCTACGAGCAGTACTTC.

V is TRBV7-6 and J is TRBJ1-5; tentatively, D is TRBD1 (6 bases). The germline gives CDR1 SGHVS, CDR2 FNYEAQ. Trimming shortened V by 5 bases and J by 3 bases, and 20 bases separated the two germline ends. This CDR3 spans 17 amino acids. The CDR3 DNA reads as TGTGCCAGCAGCCCTCTTGCGCCGGACAGTTACAATCAGCCCCAGCATTTT. Translated, it gives CASSPLAPDSYNQPQHF.

The table lists this clone with a count of one. J is TRBJ1-5 and V is TRBV19; 8 positions match TRBD1. J was trimmed by 12 bases and V by 6 bases; bases with no gene match: 10. CDR1 and CDR2 from the germline V gene are LNHDA and SQIVND (reference sequence). The CDR3 consists of 13 residues. The CDR3 DNA is TGTGCCAGTAGCAAGGACAGGGAAGGGGGCCAGCATTTT. Its translation: CASSKDREGGQHF.

This clone was seen a few times. This chain links TRBV7-3 with TRBJ1-5; TRBD1 matches at 7 bases. The trim removed 1 base at V and 4 bases at J, leaving 7 bases unmatched. The CDR3 consists of 16 residues. The germline V gene has CDR1 SGHTA and CDR2 FQGTGA. CDR3 residues: CASSLRPGTDNQPQHF. In DNA form, the CDR3 reads TGTGCCAGCAGCTTAAGGCCCGGGACAGATAATCAGCCCCAGCATTTT.

The rearrangement joins TRBV6-6 to TRBJ1-2, with D unresolved. The germline V and J ends were trimmed by 5 bases and 4 bases, with 14 bases remaining between them. This CDR3 has 14 amino acids. Per the germline V gene, CDR1 is MNHNY and CDR2 is SVGAGI (reference sequence). CDR3 loop: CASSDDAESYGYTF. The CDR3 bases are TGTGCCAGCAGTGACGATGCGGAGTCCTATGGCTACACCTTC.

On this clone: An end of the junction differs from the germline gene, which may be a read error. The chain has TRBV2 and TRBJ2-7; 10 nucleotides match TRBD2. The CDR3 has 10 residues. Germline CDR1 and CDR2: SNHLY and FYNNEI. CDR3 bases: TGTGCCAGCGGTCCCGGGACTAGCGTCTTC. As protein: CASGPGTSVF. Drawing the rest from reference TRBV2 and TRBJ2-7, the complete variable domain is EPEVTQTPSHQVTQMGQEVILRCVPISNHLYFYWYRQILGQKVEFLVSFYNNEISEKSEIFDDQFSVERPDGSNFTLKIRSTKLEDSAMYFCASGPGTSVFGPGTRLTVT.

The V call is TRBV6-5, the J call TRBJ2-1, with D perhaps TRBD2 (7 bases). CDR1 and CDR2 (germline): MNHEY, SVGAGI. The V gene lost 5 bases and the J gene lost 7 bases, with 18 bases spanning the gap. This CDR3 has 15 amino acids. CDR3 sequence: CASSTGGTPVNEQFF. The DNA for the CDR3 is TGTGCCAGCAGTACGGGGGGCACTCCGGTAAATGAGCAGTTCTTC.

The J gene is TRBJ1-1, the V gene TRBV19; D unclear. The V end was cut by 9 bases, the J end by 3 bases, with 11 bases between. Germline assignment: CDR1 LNHDA and CDR2 SQIVND (reference sequence). This CDR3 comprises 12 residues. The CDR3 spells CASSETYTEAFF. CDR3 sequence (DNA): TGTGCCAGCTCAGAGACTTACACTGAAGCTTTCTTT.

In this sample, this clone turned up a few times. This chain connects TRBV6-1 to TRBJ2-3, with D perhaps TRBD2 (6 bases). The CDR3 spans 13 residues. The germline gives CDR1 MNHNS, CDR2 SASEGT. V was pared by 3 bases and J by 3 bases, with 7 bases between. The CDR3 sequence: CASSDRETDTQYF. The CDR3 nucleotides are TGTGCCAGCAGTGATCGGGAGACAGATACGCAGTATTTT.